This is a list of T cell receptor beta chains from one sample in a study of metastatic and nonmetastatic thyroid tumors. TCRdb called clones again from the PCR reads with MiXCR. The sample contains some 29,000 clones, under 8% of which appear only once. Source material: blood. The receptors were gathered from a female donor with papillary thyroid cancer or a benign thyroid nodule (not recorded which). Some clones in this sample may be carry-over from other donors' samples. Both conserved end residues are part of each CDR3. The D gene is left open where the match is weak. The size field reads once, few, many, or a class for an expanded clone.

clone_size: many
d_call: TRBD1
j_call: TRBJ1-2
v_call: TRBV5-1
cdr3_aa: CASSLGATGGGGYTF
cdr3_nt: TGCGCCAGCAGCTTGGGGGCGACAGGGGGCGGTGGCTACACCTTC

clone_size: many
d_call: TRBD1
j_call: TRBJ1-2
v_call: TRBV6-1
cdr3_aa: CASRLTRDSGGDGYTF
cdr3_nt: TGTGCCAGCAGACTTACCCGGGACAGCGGAGGGGATGGCTACACCTTC

clone_size: many
d_call: -
j_call: TRBJ2-1
v_call: TRBV7-2
cdr3_aa: CASSSSMLASYNEQFF
cdr3_nt: TGTGCCAGCAGCTCCAGCATGCTAGCCTCCTACAATGAGCAGTTCTTC

clone_size: many
d_call: TRBD2
j_call: TRBJ2-1
v_call: TRBV12-3/TRBV12-4
cdr3_aa: CASSPRDWRGSSYNEQFF
cdr3_nt: TGTGCCAGCAGTCCTCGTGATTGGCGGGGGAGCTCCTACAATGAGCAGTTCTTC

clone_size: many
d_call: TRBD1
j_call: TRBJ2-2
v_call: TRBV9
cdr3_aa: CASSDLTGAGELFF
cdr3_nt: TGTGCCAGCAGCGACTTAACAGGGGCCGGGGAGCTGTTTTTT

clone_size: many
d_call: -
j_call: TRBJ2-1
v_call: TRBV12-3/TRBV12-4
cdr3_aa: CASRTGTTYNEQFF
cdr3_nt: TGTGCCAGCAGGACCGGGACAACCTACAATGAGCAGTTCTTC

clone_size: many
d_call: TRBD1
j_call: TRBJ2-1
v_call: TRBV9
cdr3_aa: CASSVTGGIDYEQFF
cdr3_nt: TGTGCCAGCAGCGTTACAGGGGGCATTGATTATGAGCAGTTCTTC

clone_size: many
d_call: -
j_call: TRBJ1-1
v_call: TRBV6-1
cdr3_aa: CASSKHGAGTEAFF
cdr3_nt: TGTGCCAGCAGTAAGCACGGGGCCGGCACTGAAGCTTTCTTT

clone_size: many
d_call: -
j_call: TRBJ2-1
v_call: TRBV3-1
cdr3_aa: CASSQELVRVQFF
cdr3_nt: TGTGCCAGCAGCCAAGAACTAGTAAGAGTGCAGTTCTTC

clone_size: many
d_call: TRBD2
j_call: TRBJ2-5
v_call: TRBV19
cdr3_aa: CASSTGSRHKRGGRETQYF
cdr3_nt: TGTGCCAGTAGTACGGGCTCCCGCCACAAGCGGGGGGGCCGGGAGACCCAGTACTTC

clone_size: many
d_call: TRBD1
j_call: TRBJ2-7
v_call: TRBV5-6
cdr3_aa: CASSSGTGGYEQYF
cdr3_nt: TGTGCCAGCAGCTCCGGGACAGGGGGCTACGAGCAGTACTTC

clone_size: many
d_call: TRBD1
j_call: TRBJ1-2
v_call: TRBV18
cdr3_aa: CASSPGTVYGYTF
cdr3_nt: TGTGCCAGCTCACCCGGGACAGTCTATGGCTACACCTTC